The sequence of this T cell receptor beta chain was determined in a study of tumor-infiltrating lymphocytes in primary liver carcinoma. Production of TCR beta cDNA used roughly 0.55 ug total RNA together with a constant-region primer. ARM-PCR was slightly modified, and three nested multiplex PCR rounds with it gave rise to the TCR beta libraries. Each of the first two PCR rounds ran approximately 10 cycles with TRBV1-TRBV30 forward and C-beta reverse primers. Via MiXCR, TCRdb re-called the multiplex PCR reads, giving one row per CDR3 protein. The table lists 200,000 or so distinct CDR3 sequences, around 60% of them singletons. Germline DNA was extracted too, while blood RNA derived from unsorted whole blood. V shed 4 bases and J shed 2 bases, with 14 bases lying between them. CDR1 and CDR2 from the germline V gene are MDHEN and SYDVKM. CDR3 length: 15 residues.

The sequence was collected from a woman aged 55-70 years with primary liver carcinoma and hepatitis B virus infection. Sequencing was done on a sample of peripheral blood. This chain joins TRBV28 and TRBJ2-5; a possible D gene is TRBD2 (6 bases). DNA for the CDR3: TGTGCCAGCAGTTCTTGGTTAGCGGTACAAGAGACCCAGTACTTC. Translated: CASSSWLAVQETQYF.